This T cell receptor beta chain stems from a study of molecular identifiers for immune sequencing clone quantification. TCRdb independently ran MiXCR on the PCR reads; one entry per CDR3 protein. The table includes fewer than 350,000 distinct CDR3 sequences, about a fifth detected once. The CDR3 runs to 15 residues. The germline CDR1 and CDR2 sequences are MNHEY and SVGAGI. Trimming took 4 bases from V and 8 from J; bases not matched to a gene: 6. Overall study findings and caveats: Because of identical TCR molecules sharing a barcode, sizes of highly expanded clones could be underestimated.

With regard to this clonotype: The antigen remains unidentified.

The sequence derives from a human donor in good health. Some libraries in this study had Jurkat cell RNA spiked in. The V and J genes are TRBV6-5 and TRBJ2-1; TRBD1 agrees at 12 bases. The sequenced sample was naive CD8+ T cells from blood, with Jurkat cell RNA spiked in. Documented subset: FACS-sorted CD8+CD4-CCR7+CD45RA+ naive T cells. The CDR3 coding sequence is TGTGCCAGCAGTTCCGGGACAGGGGGCTTCGATGAGCAGTTCTTC. Translation gives CASSSGTGGFDEQFF.